The clone carrying this TCR beta chain occurred once. The source of the sample is a study of blood T cell repertoires in COVID-19. In the study overall: There were acute and convalescent COVID-19 samples, and they came from the United States, Italy and Spain. Nucleic acid was either cDNA or gDNA, and it came from T cells, B-cell-depleted T cells, or PBMCs.

CDR3 length equals 12 residues. The V segment lost 8 bases and the J segment 5 bases; nucleotides outside the gene matches: 5. The germline V gene encodes CDR1 LGHDT and CDR2 YNNKEL (reference sequence). The authors' processing: Reference gene primer amplification gave nucleated cell count estimates. Repertoires were generated with immunoSEQ multiplex PCR, while TCRdb's copy carries only in-frame clones and drops some. That table furnishes V, J and clone size, whereas the DNA furnished D and trimming. The data hold roughly 200,000 clones, with more than 75% observed a single time. The sequence came from a woman between 50 and 59 years old with active or convalescent COVID-19. The rearrangement links TRBV3-1 (or the pseudogene TRBV3-2) to TRBJ2-5, with 7 nucleotides matching TRBD1. Sequenced material: peripheral blood. The CDR3 sequence: CASRGGFETQYF. In DNA, the CDR3 is TGTGCCAGCCGAGGGGGCTTTGAGACCCAGTACTTC.